Listed below are T cell receptor beta chains from one sample, sequenced in a study of shared clonotypes between healthy human individuals. The data were produced by immunoSEQ multiplex PCR, yet TCRdb's version contains in-frame clones alone and is incomplete. The sample holds fewer than 700,000 clones, around 81% seen once. The specimen sequenced was PBMCs. The receptors stem from a middle-aged woman in good health. Some clones in this sample may be carry-over from other donors' samples. Each CDR3 is given with its conserved first and last residue. The order of the fields is CDR3 protein, CDR3 DNA, D gene, J gene, clone size, V gene. A D gene is named only where the DNA matches it firmly. The listing skips clone size in some rows; elsewhere it reads once, few, many or a size class.

CDR3 protein: CATSRGLAGAYEQYF; CDR3 DNA: TGTGCCACCAGCAGAGGGCTAGCGGGAGCCTACGAGCAGTACTTC; D gene: TRBD2; J gene: TRBJ2-7; clone size: NA; V gene: TRBV15
CDR3 protein: CATGGGTSGRREQYF; CDR3 DNA: TGTGCCACAGGGGGGGGGACTAGCGGGAGAAGGGAGCAGTACTTC; D gene: TRBD2; J gene: TRBJ2-7; clone size: NA; V gene: TRBV28
CDR3 protein: CASSLHRTGRQETQYF; CDR3 DNA: TGTGCCAGCAGCTTACACAGGACAGGGCGCCAAGAGACCCAGTACTTC; D gene: TRBD1; J gene: TRBJ2-5; clone size: NA; V gene: TRBV7-8
CDR3 protein: CAWSSDGTYEQYF; CDR3 DNA: TGTGCCTGGAGTTCGGACGGAACCTACGAGCAGTACTTC; D gene: NA; J gene: TRBJ2-7; clone size: few; V gene: TRBV30
CDR3 protein: CASSLGGSIYNEQFF; CDR3 DNA: TGTGCCAGCAGCTTGGGCGGGAGTATCTACAATGAGCAGTTCTTC; D gene: TRBD2; J gene: TRBJ2-1; clone size: many; V gene: TRBV7-6
CDR3 protein: CASSLYRDQPQHF; CDR3 DNA: TGTGCCAGTAGTCTCTACAGGGATCAGCCCCAGCATTTT; D gene: NA; J gene: TRBJ1-5; clone size: few; V gene: TRBV19
CDR3 protein: CASSQDLGTGGWGEQYF; CDR3 DNA: TGCGCCAGCAGCCAAGATCTCGGGACAGGGGGTTGGGGCGAGCAGTACTTC; D gene: TRBD1; J gene: TRBJ2-7; clone size: NA; V gene: TRBV4-3
CDR3 protein: CASSPGPPLVKLFF; CDR3 DNA: TGTGCCAGCAGTCCAGGGCCACCATTGGTAAAACTGTTTTTT; D gene: NA; J gene: TRBJ1-4; clone size: once; V gene: TRBV27
CDR3 protein: CASSKRQGLTDTQYF; CDR3 DNA: TGTGCCAGCAGCAAACGACAGGGCCTCACAGATACGCAGTATTTT; D gene: TRBD1; J gene: TRBJ2-3; clone size: once; V gene: TRBV7-8
CDR3 protein: CASQDREGETQYF; CDR3 DNA: TGTGCCAGCCAGGACAGGGAGGGGGAGACCCAGTACTTC; D gene: NA; J gene: TRBJ2-5; clone size: NA; V gene: TRBV2
CDR3 protein: CASSLVNEQYF; CDR3 DNA: TGTGCCAGCAGCTTAGTTAACGAGCAGTACTTC; D gene: NA; J gene: TRBJ2-7; clone size: NA; V gene: TRBV7-8
CDR3 protein: CASSHLSGEYSYNEQFF; CDR3 DNA: TGCGCCAGCAGCCATCTGAGCGGGGAATACTCCTACAATGAGCAGTTCTTC; D gene: TRBD2; J gene: TRBJ2-1; clone size: NA; V gene: TRBV4-1
CDR3 protein: CASTQQGTDTQYF; CDR3 DNA: TGCGCCAGCACCCAACAGGGTACAGATACGCAGTATTTT; D gene: NA; J gene: TRBJ2-3; clone size: NA; V gene: TRBV5-1
CDR3 protein: CASSQDGGSSYNEQFF; CDR3 DNA: TGTGCCAGCAGCCAGGATGGCGGGAGCTCCTACAATGAGCAGTTCTTC; D gene: TRBD2; J gene: TRBJ2-1; clone size: NA; V gene: TRBV4-2
CDR3 protein: CASSLGAVSGNTIYF; CDR3 DNA: TGTGCCAGCAGCCTTGGCGCAGTCTCTGGAAACACCATATATTTT; D gene: NA; J gene: TRBJ1-3; clone size: NA; V gene: TRBV11-2
CDR3 protein: CASTLQGAHYGYTF; CDR3 DNA: TGTGCCAGCACCTTACAGGGGGCCCACTATGGCTACACCTTC; D gene: TRBD1; J gene: TRBJ1-2; clone size: NA; V gene: TRBV6-6
CDR3 protein: CASSPPDSQAYGYTF; CDR3 DNA: TGTGCCAGCTCACCCCCGGACAGCCAAGCCTATGGCTACACCTTC; D gene: NA; J gene: TRBJ1-2; clone size: NA; V gene: TRBV18
CDR3 protein: CASSPEGTFYEQYF; CDR3 DNA: TGCGCCAGCAGCCCCGAAGGGACCTTCTACGAGCAGTACTTC; D gene: NA; J gene: TRBJ2-7; clone size: few; V gene: TRBV4-1
CDR3 protein: CASSPTVGAGGPAYTEQFF; CDR3 DNA: TGTGCCAGCAGCCCCACGGTGGGCGCGGGAGGGCCGGCCTACACTGAGCAGTTCTTC; D gene: TRBD2; J gene: TRBJ2-1; clone size: once; V gene: TRBV7-3
CDR3 protein: CASSPMGADGYTF; CDR3 DNA: TGTGCCAGCTCACCTATGGGGGCCGATGGCTACACCTTC; D gene: NA; J gene: TRBJ1-2; clone size: NA; V gene: TRBV18
CDR3 protein: CASSPTGDRRFNEQFF; CDR3 DNA: TGCGCCAGCAGTCCCACGGGGGACAGGCGTTTCAATGAGCAGTTCTTC; D gene: TRBD1; J gene: TRBJ2-1; clone size: NA; V gene: TRBV23-1
CDR3 protein: CASSPEGRGTEAFF; CDR3 DNA: TGCGCCAGCAGCCCGGAGGGCCGGGGGACTGAAGCTTTCTTT; D gene: NA; J gene: TRBJ1-1; clone size: NA; V gene: TRBV5-1
CDR3 protein: CASSLNGYGYTF; CDR3 DNA: TGTGCCAGCAGCTTAAACGGCTATGGCTACACCTTC; D gene: NA; J gene: TRBJ1-2; clone size: few; V gene: TRBV13
CDR3 protein: CASSGRTGESIYF; CDR3 DNA: TGTGCCAGTAGTGGCCGGACAGGGGAGTCCATATATTTT; D gene: TRBD1; J gene: TRBJ1-3; clone size: NA; V gene: TRBV19
CDR3 protein: CASSLEQETQYF; CDR3 DNA: TGTGCCAGCAGCCTCGAGCAAGAGACCCAGTACTTC; D gene: NA; J gene: TRBJ2-5; clone size: NA; V gene: TRBV2
CDR3 protein: CASSQDTVRTETQYF; CDR3 DNA: TGCGCCAGCAGCCAAGATACGGTGAGAACGGAGACCCAGTACTTC; D gene: NA; J gene: TRBJ2-5; clone size: NA; V gene: TRBV4-3
CDR3 protein: CASRENSGTETQYF; CDR3 DNA: TGTGCCAGCAGGGAAAATAGCGGGACAGAGACCCAGTACTTC; D gene: TRBD2; J gene: TRBJ2-5; clone size: NA; V gene: TRBV7-9
CDR3 protein: CASSYGSRYPPPQHF; CDR3 DNA: TGTGCCAGCAGTTACGGTTCCAGGTACCCTCCGCCCCAGCATTTT; D gene: NA; J gene: TRBJ1-5; clone size: NA; V gene: TRBV6-6
CDR3 protein: CSATGWDEQYF; CDR3 DNA: TGCAGTGCTACGGGTTGGGACGAGCAGTACTTC; D gene: NA; J gene: TRBJ2-7; clone size: NA; V gene: TRBV20-1
CDR3 protein: CASSQGGAEKLFF; CDR3 DNA: TGTGCCAGCAGCCAGGGAGGGGCTGAAAAACTGTTTTTT; D gene: NA; J gene: TRBJ1-4; clone size: many; V gene: TRBV2
CDR3 protein: CSVRDSTYEQYF; CDR3 DNA: TGCAGCGTTAGGGACAGTACCTACGAGCAGTACTTC; D gene: TRBD1; J gene: TRBJ2-7; clone size: NA; V gene: TRBV29-1
CDR3 protein: CASSFQNGPDGYTF; CDR3 DNA: TGCGCCAGCAGCTTTCAGAACGGACCGGATGGCTACACCTTC; D gene: NA; J gene: TRBJ1-2; clone size: NA; V gene: TRBV5-1
CDR3 protein: CSVGGGNEKLFF; CDR3 DNA: TGCAGCGTTGGCGGCGGGAATGAAAAACTGTTTTTT; D gene: NA; J gene: TRBJ1-4; clone size: NA; V gene: TRBV29-1
CDR3 protein: CASEDRGLYTQYF; CDR3 DNA: TGTGCCAGCGAGGACAGGGGGCTTTATACGCAGTATTTT; D gene: TRBD1; J gene: TRBJ2-3; clone size: NA; V gene: TRBV28
CDR3 protein: CASSLQGGGEKLFF; CDR3 DNA: TGTGCCAGCAGCTTACAGGGGGGAGGTGAAAAACTGTTTTTT; D gene: TRBD1; J gene: TRBJ1-4; clone size: once; V gene: TRBV7-2
CDR3 protein: CASSPGVGEYSRLRFF; CDR3 DNA: TGTGCCAGCAGCCCCGGGGTGGGAGAGTACTCGCGTTTAAGATTCTTC; D gene: NA; J gene: TRBJ2-1; clone size: NA; V gene: TRBV7-9
CDR3 protein: CASSLSGLFYNEQFF; CDR3 DNA: TGTGCCAGCAGTTTATCCGGACTATTTTACAATGAGCAGTTCTTC; D gene: NA; J gene: TRBJ2-1; clone size: NA; V gene: TRBV27
CDR3 protein: CAWRESALDGYTF; CDR3 DNA: TGTGCCTGGAGGGAATCTGCCTTAGATGGCTACACCTTC; D gene: NA; J gene: TRBJ1-2; clone size: NA; V gene: TRBV30
CDR3 protein: CATSRTTVTENSPLHF; CDR3 DNA: TGTGCCACCAGCAGAACGACGGTGACTGAGAACTCACCCCTCCACTTT; D gene: NA; J gene: TRBJ1-6; clone size: NA; V gene: TRBV15
CDR3 protein: CASSGTVGQGVEQYF; CDR3 DNA: TGTGCCAGCAGCGGAACGGTTGGGCAGGGGGTGGAGCAGTACTTC; D gene: TRBD1; J gene: TRBJ2-7; clone size: once; V gene: TRBV9